The 27 T cell receptor beta chains below were found in one sample sequenced in a study of T cells in Graves' hyperthyroidism and ophthalmopathy. Researchers amplified the TCR beta CDR3 regions from RNA transcripts. An initial round of RT-PCR targeting the TCR CDR3 relied on the HTBI primer set. TCRdb independently ran MiXCR on the multiplex PCR reads; one entry per CDR3 protein. The table has 300,000 to 400,000 distinct CDR3 sequences, about 15% seen once. The sample was blood. The source is a woman aged 25-40 years with Graves' ophthalmopathy.

Points on this clonotype: One end of the junction fails to match germline, which may point to a read error. The V call is TRBV19, the J call TRBJ1-6; D uncertain. Germline V lookup: CDR1 LNHDA, CDR2 SQIVND (reference sequence). This CDR3 spans 14 amino acids. The CDR3 sequence: CTSSLSANNSPLHF. Here the CDR3 DNA reads TGTACCAGTAGTCTATCCGCGAATAATTCACCCCTCCACTTT.

This clonotype was observed many times. The genes are TRBV28 and TRBJ1-1; 12 bases match TRBD1. There are 17 residues in the CDR3. Trimming removed 6 bases from V and 5 bases from J; junction bases left unmatched: 13. In germline, CDR1 is MDHEN, CDR2 SYDVKM. In nucleotides, the CDR3 is TGTGCCAGCAGCACGCCTTCGGGACAGGGGGCGAGGACTGAAGCTTTCTTT. Translation: CASSTPSGQGARTEAFF. The variable domain in full, with the rest retrieved from reference TRBV28 and TRBJ1-1, is DVKVTQSSRYLVKRTGEKVFLECVQDMDHENMFWYRQDPGLGLRLIYFSYDVKMKEKGDIPEGYSVSREKKERFSLILESASTNQTSMYLCASSTPSGQGARTEAFFGQGTRLTVV.

At least ten counts were recorded for this clonotype. This chain links TRBV2 with TRBJ2-5; 13 bases are shared with TRBD2. Germline CDR1 SNHLY, CDR2 FYNNEI. The CDR3 consists of 13 residues. Trimming cost V 7 bases and J 5 bases; bases outside gene matches: 1. The DNA for the CDR3 is TGTGCCAGCAAGACTAGCGGGGGGGAGACCCAGTACTTC. Its translation: CASKTSGGETQYF.

This clonotype has a count of ten or more. The rearrangement links TRBV2 to TRBJ2-1; 7 nucleotides match TRBD1. The length of the CDR3 is 18 residues. V shed 2 bases and J 5 bases; nucleotides not matched to a gene: 15. CDR1 is SNHLY and CDR2 is FYNNEI in the germline V gene. CDR3 residues: CASSEPLGGLAGNNEQFF. The DNA for the CDR3 is TGTGCCAGCAGTGAACCATTAGGGGGCCTGGCAGGGAACAATGAGCAGTTCTTC.

In this sample, this clonotype turned up many times. This sequence joins TRBV9 and TRBJ2-3; D remains ambiguous. The V and J ends lost 3 bases and 5 bases respectively, with 10 bases between them. The germline V gene encodes CDR1 SGDLS and CDR2 YYNGEE. This CDR3 has 13 residues. This chain's CDR3 is CASSAVLKDTQYF. In DNA form, the CDR3 reads TGTGCCAGCAGCGCGGTTTTGAAAGATACGCAGTATTTT.

This clonotype was detected ten times or more. The genes are TRBV20-1 and TRBJ2-3; D is unresolved. From germline, CDR1 is DFQATT and CDR2 SNEGSKA (reference sequence). The ends were cut back, 3 bases at V and 2 bases at J, with 18 bases in the middle. CDR3 size: 16 residues. The CDR3 sequence is CSASRADSLNTDTQYF. The CDR3 DNA reads as TGCAGTGCTAGTAGGGCAGACTCCCTAAACACAGATACGCAGTATTTT.

This clonotype was recorded many times. The chain employs TRBV11-2 and TRBJ2-7; perhaps TRBD1 as D (6 bases). V was clipped by 10 bases and J by 2 bases, with 15 bases between them. Germline assignment: CDR1 SGHAT and CDR2 FQNNGV. CDR3 length: 13 residues. As DNA, the CDR3 is TGTGCCACCCGAAACAGGGCAACCTACGAGCAGTACTTC. Translation: CATRNRATYEQYF.

This clonotype appeared many times. The chain is built from TRBV3-1 and TRBJ2-5, with TRBD2 matching over 11 bases. The V gene's germline CDR1 is LGHDT and CDR2 YNNKEL (reference sequence). V was pared by 1 base and J by 3 bases, with 7 bases of the junction left unmatched. This CDR3 is 17 amino acids long. CDR3 region: CASSQGSLTSGEETQYF. For the CDR3, the DNA is TGTGCCAGCAGCCAAGGTAGCTTGACTAGCGGGGAAGAGACCCAGTACTTC.

The chain combines TRBV19 with TRBJ2-5, with 7 nucleotides matching TRBD1. Germline assignment: CDR1 LNHDA and CDR2 SQIVND (reference sequence). V dropped 3 bases and J dropped 7; count of bases not matched to a gene: 11. The CDR3 totals 15 residues. CDR3 sequence reads: CASSMTGSDLGTQYF. The CDR3 DNA sequence: TGTGCCAGTAGTATGACAGGGTCCGATCTTGGGACCCAGTACTTC.

This clonotype was counted between two and nine times. The chain recombines TRBV10-3 with TRBJ1-2, with no clear D. The CDR3 length is 16 residues. Germline V gene sequence: CDR1 ENHRY, CDR2 SYGVKD. Trimming shortened V by 3 bases and J by 2 bases, and 16 bases separated the two germline ends. CDR3: CAISDQIRDQNYGYTF. The CDR3 bases are TGTGCCATCAGTGACCAGATACGAGACCAAAACTATGGCTACACCTTC.

This clonotype occurred many times. The J gene is TRBJ1-2, the V gene TRBV5-1; TRBD1 matches 8 bases. The length of the CDR3 is 14 residues. Germline assignment: CDR1 SGHRS and CDR2 YFSETQ. With V trimmed by 4 bases and J by 4 bases, 6 bases remained unmatched. Here the CDR3 reads CASSLDRAAYGYTF. The CDR3 DNA follows: TGCGCCAGCAGCCTGGACAGGGCTGCCTATGGCTACACCTTC.

This clonotype was recorded at least ten times. The rearrangement joins TRBV2 to TRBJ1-4, with D possibly matching TRBD1 (5 bases). Germline CDR1 reads SNHLY; CDR2 reads FYNNEI. The germline V and J ends were trimmed by 6 bases and 6 bases, with 14 bases remaining between them. The CDR3 spans 14 residues. In DNA, the CDR3 is TGTGCCAGCAGGTCTCGGGGGACCGATGAAAAACTGTTTTTT. It yields the protein CASRSRGTDEKLFF.

The V gene is TRBV7-8, the J gene TRBJ1-4; TRBD1 matches at 7 bases. The junction had 3 bases not matched to a gene; V was cut back by 3 bases and J by 2 bases. This CDR3 has 15 residues. Germline V lookup: CDR1 SGHVS, CDR2 FQNEAQ. The chain's CDR3 is CASSFAGQTNEKLFF. DNA for the CDR3: TGTGCCAGCAGCTTCGCGGGACAGACTAATGAAAAACTGTTTTTT.

This clonotype was seen at least ten times. The chain employs TRBV6-1 and TRBJ1-6; D gene unclear. Germline CDR1 MNHNS, CDR2 SASEGT. The CDR3 consists of 14 residues. V was clipped by 8 bases and J by 5 bases, with 13 bases between them. CDR3: CASWVRENNSPLHF. As DNA, the CDR3 is TGTGCCAGCTGGGTGCGCGAGAATAATTCACCCCTCCACTTT.

Only one count was recorded for this clonotype. A much larger clone is a single base away; this may be a read error. No conserved phenylalanine or tryptophan ends this CDR3, so it is likely a read error. The chain recombines TRBV6-1 with TRBJ1-2, with 10 bases lining up with TRBD1. Germline V CDR1 and CDR2: MNHNS, SASEGT. Trimming removed 1 base from V and 3 bases from J; junction bases left unmatched: 2. There are 15 residues in the CDR3. CDR3 DNA: TGTGCCAGCAGTGAAGGGACAGGGGGTTACTATGGCTACACCCTC. Its protein product is CASSEGTGGYYGYTL.

With regard to this clonotype: A much larger clone sits a single nucleotide away, making a read error possible. The CDR3 ends on some other residue instead of the conserved phenylalanine or tryptophan, so this is likely a read error. The V and J genes are TRBV30 and TRBJ1-1; possibly TRBD1 for D (5 bases). Germline assignment: CDR1 GTSNPN and CDR2 SVGIG (reference sequence). V was clipped by 3 bases and J by 5 bases, with 10 bases between them. CDR3 size: 12 residues. The CDR3 loop reads CAWRLGGTEAFL. CDR3 nucleotide sequence: TGTGCCTGGAGACTTGGGGGGACTGAAGCTTTCCTT.

A few counts support this clonotype. The chain links TRBV20-1 to TRBJ2-2; possible D gene TRBD2, 5 bases. The CDR3 covers 14 residues. The V end lost 6 bases, the J end lost 4 bases, and 15 bases lay between the germline ends. The V gene's germline CDR1 is DFQATT and CDR2 SNEGSKA (reference sequence). Written as DNA, the CDR3 is TGCAGTGCCAGGAGGATTCGCGGCACCGGGGAGCTGTTTTTT. This encodes CSARRIRGTGELFF.

This clonotype was seen at least ten times. The V gene is TRBV5-6, the J gene TRBJ2-1; no clear D gene. Between the trimmed V and J ends, which lost 3 bases and 10 bases, there was a span of 14 bases. The germline gives CDR1 SGHDT, CDR2 YYEEEE. This CDR3 comprises 13 residues. This CDR3 reads CASSSSQRSEQFF. CDR3 sequence (DNA): TGTGCCAGCAGCTCCTCGCAACGCAGCGAGCAGTTCTTC.

This clonotype was detected ten times or more. The chain uses TRBV14 and TRBJ2-1; 8 nucleotides line up with TRBD2. This CDR3 comprises 19 residues. The germline V gene has CDR1 SGHDN and CDR2 FVKESK. V trimming: 0 bases; J trimming: 2 bases; junction bases outside the gene matches: 12. The CDR3 DNA is TGTGCCAGCAGCCAAGAAGGAGTGATTAGCGGGGAGACCTACAATGAGCAGTTCTTC. It translates to CASSQEGVISGETYNEQFF.

This clonotype was recorded at least ten times. The V and J genes are TRBV5-6 and TRBJ1-1, with a possible D match to TRBD1 (6 bases). The CDR3 length is 15 residues. In germline, CDR1 is SGHDT, CDR2 YYEEEE. Trimming stripped 4 bases from V and 2 bases from J, with 15 bases between. The CDR3 DNA is TGTGCCAGCAGCCCTATGACAGGCCCAAACACTGAAGCTTTCTTT. Residues: CASSPMTGPNTEAFF.

V and J are TRBV19 and TRBJ1-2; D might be TRBD1 (6 bases). The CDR3 length is 11 residues. Germline-derived CDR1 and CDR2 are LNHDA and SQIVND (reference sequence). The V end was cut by 10 bases, the J end by 7 bases, with 13 bases between. The CDR3 spells CATHRAGGYTF. The DNA for the CDR3 is TGTGCCACCCACAGGGCGGGTGGCTACACCTTC.

Ten or more counts support this clonotype. This sequence joins TRBV2 and TRBJ2-1, with 8 nucleotides matching TRBD2. Losses at the gene ends were 8 bases for V and 8 bases for J; bases not matched to a gene: 20. This CDR3 spans 17 amino acids. CDR1 is SNHLY and CDR2 is FYNNEI in the germline V gene. In DNA form, the CDR3 reads TGTGCCAGCTCGGGAGCGGGGGTCCCTACAGGTCACGATGAGCAGTTCTTC. Translation gives CASSGAGVPTGHDEQFF.

The rearrangement uses TRBV2 and TRBJ1-5, with 10 bases aligning to TRBD1. V shed 8 bases, J shed 3 bases, and the junction held 7 bases outside the gene matches. Per germline, CDR1 SNHLY and CDR2 FYNNEI. The CDR3 has 15 residues. CDR3 amino acids: CASGRTGGINQPQHF. In DNA, the CDR3 is TGTGCCAGCGGAAGGACAGGGGGTATCAATCAGCCCCAGCATTTT. Together with reference TRBV2 and TRBJ1-5, the CDR3 gives the full variable domain: EPEVTQTPSHQVTQMGQEVILRCVPISNHLYFYWYRQILGQKVEFLVSFYNNEISEKSEIFDDQFSVERPDGSNFTLKIRSTKLEDSAMYFCASGRTGGINQPQHFGDGTRLSIL.

A few counts support this clonotype. V usage is TRBV7-3 and J usage is TRBJ2-7; D gene unclear. Germline V CDR1 and CDR2: SGHTA, FQGTGA. This CDR3 region has 13 residues. Trimming removed 3 bases from V and 4 bases from J, with 10 bases in between. The CDR3 DNA follows: TGTGCCAGCAGCTTGATCGACGGATACGAGCAGTACTTC. This encodes CASSLIDGYEQYF.

In its sample, this clonotype was seen many times. As DNA, the CDR3 is TGCGCCAGCAGCTTACGACTAGCCTCCAATGAGCAGTTCTTC. It translates to CASSLRLASNEQFF. The genes are TRBV5-1 and TRBJ2-1; 7 positions match TRBD2. Germline values: CDR1 SGHRS, CDR2 YFSETQ. The CDR3 is made up of 14 amino acids. The V gene end was trimmed by 2 bases and the J gene end by 6 bases; junction bases not matched to a gene: 5.

This clonotype was seen only a few times. The chain uses TRBV4-1 and TRBJ1-5; TRBD1 aligns across 9 bases. CDR3 length equals 17 residues. Trimming cost V 0 bases and J 0 bases; bases outside gene matches: 3. CDR1 and CDR2 from the germline V gene are MGHRA and YSYEKL. The CDR3 DNA sequence: TGCGCCAGCAGCCAAGATACAGGGGGCTATAGCAATCAGCCCCAGCATTTT. Protein product: CASSQDTGGYSNQPQHF.

This rearrangement joins TRBV20-1 to TRBJ2-7; TRBD2 is a possible D gene (5 bases). CDR1 is DFQATT, CDR2 SNEGSKA, per germline (reference sequence). Trimming shortened V by 1 base and J by 2 bases, and 15 bases separated the two germline ends. CDR3 size: 15 residues. CDR3 DNA sequence: TGCAGTGCTAGAGGAATGGCGGGCAGACCCTACGAGCAGTACTTC. This translates into CSARGMAGRPYEQYF.